These 15 T cell receptor beta chains were sequenced from one sample in a study of neurological immune-mediated disorders. TCRdb redid the calling of the 5' RACE reads with MiXCR, one entry per CDR3 protein. The data contain about 53,000 distinct CDR3 sequences, 8% to 10% of them singletons. Time point specified: longitudinal time-point 1 (baseline). The sequenced material came from PBMCs. The receptors stem from a woman between 40 and 50 years old in good health.

This clonotype was picked up many times. The chain recombines TRBV20-1 with TRBJ1-1; no definite D call. CDR3 length equals 13 residues. Germline V lookup: CDR1 DFQATT, CDR2 SNEGSKA (reference sequence). V dropped 2 bases and J dropped 7 bases, with 14 bases sitting between them. The DNA of the CDR3 is TGCAGTGCTAGAAGCGGCGGGCGTCTTGAAGCTTTCTTT. Translating it yields CSARSGGRLEAFF.

This clonotype was detected ten times or more. This chain connects TRBV6-5 to TRBJ2-7; D is undetermined. Trimming pared 5 bases from V and 2 bases from J, leaving 19 bases between. The CDR3 spans 16 residues. Per the germline V gene, CDR1 is MNHEY and CDR2 is SVGAGI. The DNA for the CDR3 is TGTGCCAGCAGTACCTCAGTTGGCGGTGGACCCTACGAGCAGTACTTC. This gives the protein CASSTSVGGGPYEQYF.

This clonotype was seen a handful of times. This chain links TRBV4-1 with TRBJ1-1; TRBD1 matches 7 bases. With 0 bases clipped from V and 2 bases from J, the junction kept 6 bases outside the gene matches. The CDR3 spans 16 residues. Germline V gene data show CDR1 as MGHRA and CDR2 as YSYEKL. The CDR3 is CASSQEGDRRNTEAFF. DNA of the CDR3: TGCGCCAGCAGCCAAGAGGGGGACAGAAGAAACACTGAAGCTTTCTTT.

This clonotype was recorded many times. The J gene is TRBJ2-7, the V gene TRBV6-5; D may correspond to TRBD1 or TRBD2 (5 bases each). Germline CDR1 reads MNHEY; CDR2 reads SVGAGI. The CDR3 runs to 15 residues. V was clipped by 1 base and J by 5 bases, with 15 bases between them. The CDR3 DNA follows: TGTGCCAGCAGTTACTTTTGGGCAGGGAGCAACGAGCAGTACTTC. Translation: CASSYFWAGSNEQYF.

The rearrangement joins TRBV5-1 to TRBJ2-5; 11 bases are a match to TRBD2. The V segment lost 6 bases and the J segment 5 bases; nucleotides outside the gene matches: 9. Germline V lookup: CDR1 SGHRS, CDR2 YFSETQ. The CDR3 sequence is 15 residues long. CDR3 DNA sequence: TGCGCCAGCAAGACTAGCGGGGCCCGAGGGGAGACCCAGTACTTC. Translated, it gives CASKTSGARGETQYF. The variable domain in full, completed from reference TRBV5-1 and TRBJ2-5, reads KAGVTQTPRYLIKTRGQQVTLSCSPISGHRSVSWYQQTPGQGLQFLFEYFSETQRNKGNFPGRFSGRQFSNSRSEMNVSTLELGDSALYLCASKTSGARGETQYFGPGTRLLVL.

This clonotype was seen repeatedly, ten times or more. The rearrangement joins TRBV5-1 to TRBJ1-5, with D tentatively TRBD1 (6 bases). V lost 4 bases, J lost 5 bases, and 10 bases lay in between. CDR3 size: 13 residues. CDR1 and CDR2 (germline): SGHRS, YFSETQ. This CDR3 reads CASSADSYQPQHF. The DNA for the CDR3 is TGCGCCAGCAGCGCGGACAGCTATCAGCCCCAGCATTTT.

As to this clonotype: One end of the junction fails to match germline, which may point to a read error. This chain connects TRBV5-1 to TRBJ2-1; 8 bases match TRBD2. Germline V gives CDR1 SGHRS, CDR2 YFSETQ. The CDR3 length is 18 residues. CDR3 in DNA: TGTGCCAGCATCCTCCGCGGGGGCGGGAGGAGGGCCTACAATGAGCAGTTCTTC. As protein: CASILRGGGRRAYNEQFF.

This clonotype was detected many times. The chain employs TRBV2 and TRBJ1-1; tentatively, D is TRBD1 (6 bases). The CDR3 covers 15 residues. Germline-derived CDR1 and CDR2 are SNHLY and FYNNEI. V shed 7 bases and J shed 3 bases, with 18 bases lying between them. The CDR3 region has the DNA TGTGCCAGCACCATACAGGGCTTGGCGGACACTGAAGCTTTCTTT. Translated, it gives CASTIQGLADTEAFF.

This clonotype appeared many times. The gene calls are TRBV4-3 and TRBJ2-3; D unresolved. Germline CDR1 and CDR2: LGHNA and YSLEER. CDR3 size: 13 residues. V was shortened by 1 base and J by 4 bases, with 6 bases between the two germline ends. CDR3 in amino acids: CASSQGAPDTQYF. The DNA for the CDR3 is TGCGCCAGCAGCCAAGGTGCCCCAGATACGCAGTATTTT.

This clonotype has ten or more counts. J is TRBJ2-2 and V is TRBV12-3 or TRBV12-4; D is perhaps TRBD2 (7 bases). This CDR3 contains 14 residues. V was clipped by 3 bases and J by 7 bases, with 12 bases between them. The CDR3 loop reads CASSFSGGNGELFF. The CDR3 nucleotides are TGTGCCAGCAGTTTTTCGGGGGGCAACGGGGAGCTGTTTTTT.

This clonotype has just a few counts. This chain connects TRBV18 to TRBJ1-1, with a tentative D call TRBD1 (5 bases). The length of the CDR3 is 14 residues. CDR1 and CDR2 (germline): KGHSH, LQKENI. The germline V and J ends were trimmed by 5 bases and 1 base, with 11 bases remaining between them. The CDR3 loop is CASSSARENTEAFF. CDR3 DNA: TGTGCCAGCTCATCCGCCAGGGAGAACACTGAAGCTTTCTTT.

This clonotype appeared many times. This chain uses TRBV20-1 with TRBJ2-5; the D gene is possibly TRBD2 (5 bases). CDR1 and CDR2 from the germline V gene are DFQATT and SNEGSKA (reference sequence). Deletions cut 0 bases from V and 1 base from J, with 15 bases between. The CDR3 has 16 amino acids. This CDR3 is CSARDLGTRSQETQYF. Written as DNA, the CDR3 is TGCAGTGCTAGAGACCTCGGTACTAGAAGCCAAGAGACCCAGTACTTC.

This clonotype was seen repeatedly, ten times or more. The rearrangement joins TRBV5-6 to TRBJ1-5; 10 nucleotides line up with TRBD1. CDR3 length: 16 amino acids. J gave up 3 bases and V 5 bases, and 8 bases lay outside the gene matches. Germline V gives CDR1 SGHDT, CDR2 YYEEEE. CDR3 coding DNA: TGTGCCAGCAGTAGGGACAGGGGTCTATTCAATCAGCCCCAGCATTTT. Translating it yields CASSRDRGLFNQPQHF.

The sample holds many counts of this clonotype. The chain joins TRBV6-2 or TRBV6-3 to TRBJ1-1, with D perhaps matching TRBD1 (6 bases). Germline CDR1 MNHEY, CDR2 SVGEGT. The CDR3 spans 14 residues. Trimming stripped 6 bases from V and 6 bases from J, with 17 bases between. CDR3 sequence (DNA): TGTGCCAGCAGCGGAACAAGGGGGATCTCTGAAGCTTTCTTT. It translates to CASSGTRGISEAFF.

This clonotype was picked up a small number of times. V gene TRBV18 combines with J gene TRBJ1-1; D call uncertain. There are 15 residues in the CDR3. Germline-derived CDR1 and CDR2 are KGHSH and LQKENI. The V end was cut by 0 bases, the J end by 1 base, with 9 bases between. CDR3 sequence reads: CASSPPAAANTEAFF. CDR3 sequence (DNA): TGTGCCAGCTCACCACCGGCAGCGGCGAACACTGAAGCTTTCTTT.